Following are 3 T cell receptor beta chains from one sample sequenced in a study of cytomegalovirus exposure and HLA in healthy donors. Produced via immunoSEQ multiplex PCR; TCRdb's table is partial and in-frame only. The sample gives fewer than 120,000 clones, around 89% of which show up once; 1.4% is in the top ten. Input material: PBMCs. These receptors were collected from a woman under 40 in good health and CMV-seropositive.

V and J are TRBV15 and TRBJ1-4; 7 nucleotides align to TRBD1. The CDR3 covers 13 residues. Germline lookup yields CDR1 LNHNV and CDR2 YYDKDF (reference sequence). V was clipped by 3 bases and J by 7 bases; unmatched bases: 2. Here the CDR3 DNA reads TGTGCCACCAGCAGCTGGACAGGTGAAAAACTGTTTTTT. This gives the protein CATSSWTGEKLFF. The complete variable domain, with remaining parts taken from reference TRBV15 and TRBJ1-4, reads DAMVIQNPRYQVTQFGKPVTLSCSQTLNHNVMYWYQQKSSQAPKLLFHYYDKDFNNEADTPDNFQSRRPNTSFCFLDIRSPGLGDTAMYLCATSSWTGEKLFFGSGTQLSVL.

The chain couples TRBV7-9 to TRBJ2-7; 9 nucleotides match TRBD2. J was trimmed by 2 bases and V by 1 base; bases with no gene match: 3. Germline V gene data show CDR1 as SEHNR and CDR2 as FQNEAQ (reference sequence). The CDR3 has 15 residues. The CDR3 is CASSLVAGAAYEQYF. In DNA, the CDR3 is TGTGCCAGCAGCTTAGTAGCGGGGGCCGCCTACGAGCAGTACTTC.

The chain couples TRBV4-1 to TRBJ1-5; 9 positions match TRBD1. Unmatched junction bases numbered 7, after V lost 4 bases and J lost 6 bases. This CDR3 is 15 amino acids long. Germline CDR1 and CDR2: MGHRA and YSYEKL. The CDR3 sequence is CASSLRDRDVQPQHF. The CDR3 DNA reads as TGCGCCAGCAGCCTCAGGGACAGGGACGTTCAGCCCCAGCATTTT.